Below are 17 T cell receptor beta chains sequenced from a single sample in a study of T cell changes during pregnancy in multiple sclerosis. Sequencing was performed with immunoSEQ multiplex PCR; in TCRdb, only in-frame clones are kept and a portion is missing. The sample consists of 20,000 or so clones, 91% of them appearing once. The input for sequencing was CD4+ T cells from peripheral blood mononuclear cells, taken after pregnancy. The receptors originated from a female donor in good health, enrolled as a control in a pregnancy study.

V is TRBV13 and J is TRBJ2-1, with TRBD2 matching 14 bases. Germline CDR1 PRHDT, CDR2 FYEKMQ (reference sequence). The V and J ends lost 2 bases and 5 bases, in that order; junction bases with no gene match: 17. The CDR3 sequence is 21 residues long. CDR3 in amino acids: CASSLSTPGLAGVLEDNEQFF. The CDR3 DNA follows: TGTGCCAGCAGCTTATCGACCCCGGGACTAGCGGGAGTCTTGGAAGACAATGAGCAGTTCTTC.

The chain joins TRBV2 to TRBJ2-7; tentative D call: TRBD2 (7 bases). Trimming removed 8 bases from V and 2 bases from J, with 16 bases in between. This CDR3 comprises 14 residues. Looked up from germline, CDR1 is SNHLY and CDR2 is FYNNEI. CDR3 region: CASARRGGPYEQYF. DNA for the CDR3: TGTGCCAGCGCCCGGAGGGGGGGCCCCTACGAGCAGTACTTC.

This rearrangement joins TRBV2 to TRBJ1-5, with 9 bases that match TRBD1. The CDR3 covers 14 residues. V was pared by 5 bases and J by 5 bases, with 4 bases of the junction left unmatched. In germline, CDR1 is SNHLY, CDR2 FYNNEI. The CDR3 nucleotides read TGTGCCAGCAGTCTGGACAGGGGTGATCAGCCCCAGCATTTT. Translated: CASSLDRGDQPQHF.

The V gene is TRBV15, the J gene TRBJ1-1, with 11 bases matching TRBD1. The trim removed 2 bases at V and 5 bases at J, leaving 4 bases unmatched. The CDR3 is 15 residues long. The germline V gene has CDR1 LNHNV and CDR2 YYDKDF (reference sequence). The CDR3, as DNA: TGTGCCACCAGCAGACGGACAGGGGGCGTAACTGAAGCTTTCTTT. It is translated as CATSRRTGGVTEAFF.

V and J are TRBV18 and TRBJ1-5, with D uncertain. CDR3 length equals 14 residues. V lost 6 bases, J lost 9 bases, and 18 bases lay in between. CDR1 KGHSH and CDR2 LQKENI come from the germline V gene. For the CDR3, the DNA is TGTGCCAGCTCCCCCGGTACAGTAGGGAGGCCCCAGCATTTT. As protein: CASSPGTVGRPQHF. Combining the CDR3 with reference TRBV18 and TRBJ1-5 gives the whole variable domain NAGVMQNPRHLVRRRGQEARLRCSPMKGHSHVYWYRQLPEEGLKFMVYLQKENIIDESGMPKERFSAEFPKEGPSILRIQQVVRGDSAAYFCASSPGTVGRPQHFGDGTRLSIL.

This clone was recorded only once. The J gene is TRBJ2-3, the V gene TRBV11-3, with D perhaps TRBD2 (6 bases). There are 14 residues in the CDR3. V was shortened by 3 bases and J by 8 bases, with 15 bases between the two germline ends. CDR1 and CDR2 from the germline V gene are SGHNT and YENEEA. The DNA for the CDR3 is TGTGCCAGCAGCTTGGGGGGACCACAGATTACGCAGTATTTT. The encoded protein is CASSLGGPQITQYF.

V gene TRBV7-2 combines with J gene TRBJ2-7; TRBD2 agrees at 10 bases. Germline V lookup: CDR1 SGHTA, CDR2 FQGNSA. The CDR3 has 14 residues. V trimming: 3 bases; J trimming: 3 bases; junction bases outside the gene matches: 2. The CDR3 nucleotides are TGTGCCAGCAGCTTTCAGCGGGAGGGCTACGAGCAGTACTTC. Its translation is CASSFQREGYEQYF.

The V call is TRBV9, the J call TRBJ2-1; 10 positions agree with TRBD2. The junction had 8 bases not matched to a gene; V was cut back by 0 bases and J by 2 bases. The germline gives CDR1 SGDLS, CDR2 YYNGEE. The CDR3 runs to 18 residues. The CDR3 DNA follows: TGTGCCAGCAGCGTAGGGGGCGCGGGGACTAGCGCCTACAATGAGCAGTTCTTC. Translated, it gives CASSVGGAGTSAYNEQFF.

The CDR3 spells CAISEGGNEKLFF. Here the CDR3 DNA reads TGTGCCATCAGTGAGGGGGGGAATGAAAAACTGTTTTTT. The chain has TRBV10-3 and TRBJ1-4; D possibly corresponds to TRBD1 (5 bases). The CDR3 covers 13 residues. V was clipped by 2 bases and J by 5 bases, with 6 bases between them. Germline CDR1 and CDR2: ENHRY and SYGVKD.

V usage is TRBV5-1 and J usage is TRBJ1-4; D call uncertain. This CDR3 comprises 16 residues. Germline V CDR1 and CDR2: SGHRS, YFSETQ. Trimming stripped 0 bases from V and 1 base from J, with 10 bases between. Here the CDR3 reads CASSLGRVGTNEKLFF. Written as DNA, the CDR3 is TGCGCCAGCAGCTTGGGCCGAGTTGGAACTAATGAAAAACTGTTTTTT.

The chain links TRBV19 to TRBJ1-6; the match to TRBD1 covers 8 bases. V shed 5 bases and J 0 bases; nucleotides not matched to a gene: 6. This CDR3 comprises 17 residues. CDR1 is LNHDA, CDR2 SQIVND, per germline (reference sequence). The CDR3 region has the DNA TGTGCCAGTAGTGGGAGGGACAGGAGCTCCTATAATTCACCCCTCCACTTT. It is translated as CASSGRDRSSYNSPLHF.

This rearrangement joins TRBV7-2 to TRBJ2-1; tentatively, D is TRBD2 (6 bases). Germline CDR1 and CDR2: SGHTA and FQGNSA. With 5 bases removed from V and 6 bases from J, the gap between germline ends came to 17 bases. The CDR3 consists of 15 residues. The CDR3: CASSAGEAVSNEQFF. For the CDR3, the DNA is TGTGCCAGCAGCGCCGGGGAGGCGGTGTCCAATGAGCAGTTCTTC.

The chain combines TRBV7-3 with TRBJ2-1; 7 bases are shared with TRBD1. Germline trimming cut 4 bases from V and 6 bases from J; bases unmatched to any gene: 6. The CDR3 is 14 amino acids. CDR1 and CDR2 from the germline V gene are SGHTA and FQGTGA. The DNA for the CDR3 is TGTGCCAGCAGCTCCAACAGACAGGGCAATGAGCAGTTCTTC. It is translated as CASSSNRQGNEQFF.

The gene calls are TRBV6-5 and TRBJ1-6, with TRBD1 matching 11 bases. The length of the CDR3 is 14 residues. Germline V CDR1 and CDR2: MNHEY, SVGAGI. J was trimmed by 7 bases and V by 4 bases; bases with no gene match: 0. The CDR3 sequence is CASSWTGGNSPLHF. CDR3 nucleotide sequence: TGTGCCAGCAGTTGGACAGGGGGCAATTCACCCCTCCACTTT.

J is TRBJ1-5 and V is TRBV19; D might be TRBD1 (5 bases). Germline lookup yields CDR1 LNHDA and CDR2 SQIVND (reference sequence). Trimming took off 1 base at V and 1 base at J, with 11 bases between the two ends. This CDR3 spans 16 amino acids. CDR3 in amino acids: CASSIAWGLSNQPQHF. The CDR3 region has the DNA TGTGCCAGTAGTATAGCCTGGGGCCTAAGCAATCAGCCCCAGCATTTT.

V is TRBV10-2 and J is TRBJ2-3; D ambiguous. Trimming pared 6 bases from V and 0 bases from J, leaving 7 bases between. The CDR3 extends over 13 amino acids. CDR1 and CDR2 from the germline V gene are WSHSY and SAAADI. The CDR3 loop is CASREQSTDTQYF. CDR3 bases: TGCGCCAGCAGAGAACAGAGCACAGATACGCAGTATTTT.

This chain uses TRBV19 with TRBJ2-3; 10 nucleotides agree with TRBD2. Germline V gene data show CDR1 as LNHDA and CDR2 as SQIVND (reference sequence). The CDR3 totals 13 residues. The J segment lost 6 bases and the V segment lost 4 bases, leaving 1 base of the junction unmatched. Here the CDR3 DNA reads TGTGCCAGTAGTACTAGCGGGAGTGATACGCAGTATTTT. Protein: CASSTSGSDTQYF. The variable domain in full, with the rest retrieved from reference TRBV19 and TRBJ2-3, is DGGITQSPKYLFRKEGQNVTLSCEQNLNHDAMYWYRQDPGQGLRLIYYSQIVNDFQKGDIAEGYSVSREKKESFPLTVTSAQKNPTAFYLCASSTSGSDTQYFGPGTRLTVL.